This TCR beta chain was sequenced during a study of response to subunit inactivated influenza vaccine. Study-wide points: Researchers suggested that each seasonal influenza vaccination recruits few new T cells.

V shed 4 bases and J 5 bases; nucleotides not matched to a gene: 8. Germline V CDR1 and CDR2: SGHRS, YFSETQ. The CDR3 covers 15 residues. Turning to this clonotype: Its antigen is unknown.

TCRdb used MiXCR to reprocess the RT-PCR reads, holding one entry per CDR3 protein. The sample lists approximately 530,000 distinct CDR3 sequences, roughly 13% occurring once. The chain employs TRBV5-1 and TRBJ2-2; 7 bases map to TRBD2. This receptor was taken from a man aged 50-60 years who received an inactivated influenza vaccine. The sample in question was PBMCs from blood, obtained 40 to 50 days after vaccination. CDR3 in amino acids: CASSPAGTKTGELFF. The DNA for the CDR3 is TGCGCCAGCAGCCCGGCCGGGACTAAAACCGGGGAGCTGTTTTTT.